The rows below give T cell receptor beta chains drawn from one sample of a study of identical twins. From the 5' RACE reads, TCRdb called clonotypes with MiXCR, one entry per CDR3 protein. Found here are about 1.7 million distinct CDR3 sequences, under 35% of them singletons; the top ten hold approximately 0.29%. Sequenced sample: cord blood. These receptors were collected from a newborn girl in good health. Both conserved end residues are part of each CDR3. A D gene is named only where the DNA matches it firmly.

D	V	J	CDR3
TRBD1	TRBV6-5	TRBJ1-3	CASSYPGQGNTIYF
NA	TRBV29-1	TRBJ1-1	CSVDGQNTEAFF
NA	TRBV13	TRBJ1-1	CASSKPGVNTEAFF
NA	TRBV20-1	TRBJ1-6	CSARDWATRDSPLHF
NA	TRBV27	TRBJ2-5	CASRPLWEETQYF
TRBD1	TRBV12-3/TRBV12-4	TRBJ1-6	CASSTGRGQESSYNSPLHF
TRBD2	TRBV20-1	TRBJ2-7	CSARGGIAGQYEQYF
NA	TRBV5-1	TRBJ2-2	CASSSRTGISTGELFF
NA	TRBV28	TRBJ1-2	CASSMGQRGSYTF
NA	TRBV15	TRBJ2-1	CATSRDGPPYNEQFF
TRBD2	TRBV7-2	TRBJ2-3	CASSLFGGRAADTQYF
TRBD1	TRBV25-1	TRBJ2-7	CASSVRDRGSYEQYF
NA	TRBV6-2/TRBV6-3	TRBJ2-5	CASSYWSQETQYF
NA	TRBV10-3	TRBJ2-1	CAIRGPGRPDNEQFF
NA	TRBV20-1	TRBJ1-4	CSARGARAGDEKLFF
TRBD2	TRBV6-6	TRBJ2-3	CASRSSGGTDTQYF
NA	TRBV19	TRBJ1-2	CASTSSRGRGYTF
NA	TRBV12-5	TRBJ2-5	CASGSDGHNEQYF
NA	TRBV20-1	TRBJ1-4	CSAQYSTNEKLFF
NA	TRBV3-1	TRBJ1-2	CASSQVWGASGGYTF
NA	TRBV12-3/TRBV12-4	TRBJ2-7	CASSIRRSYEQYF
TRBD1	TRBV28	TRBJ1-5	CASRSQGAVNQPQHF
NA	TRBV5-6	TRBJ2-3	CASSFVGLFTDTQYF
NA	TRBV20-1	TRBJ1-5	CSARDDGNQPQHF
NA	TRBV30	TRBJ1-3	CACRPEFNSGNTIYF
TRBD2	TRBV14	TRBJ2-1	CASSQVLAGWETQFF
NA	TRBV3-1	TRBJ1-2	CASSHRGSNYGYTF
TRBD1	TRBV20-1	TRBJ2-7	CSATDRDYEQYF
NA	TRBV5-1	TRBJ1-1	CASSWGGSAFF
TRBD1	TRBV6-6	TRBJ1-2	CASSLTGTGEGYTF
NA	TRBV12-3/TRBV12-4	TRBJ2-3	CASSPLSGPRDTQYF
TRBD1	TRBV20-1	TRBJ1-1	CSASPGGVQVAEAFF
NA	TRBV6-5	TRBJ2-1	CASSLQGGGQFF
NA	TRBV12-3/TRBV12-4	TRBJ1-1	CASSLPLRGAEAFF
NA	TRBV29-1	TRBJ1-1	CSVEGGNTEAFF
NA	TRBV24-1	TRBJ2-6	CATSDRGGANVLTF
NA	TRBV28	TRBJ1-1	CASSPPRTALNTEAFF
TRBD2	TRBV10-3	TRBJ2-1	CAISEGLAGYNEQFF
NA	TRBV20-1	TRBJ2-3	CSARGFKGGVFTDTQYF
NA	TRBV11-2	TRBJ2-7	CASSRPLRGRYEQYF
NA	TRBV20-1	TRBJ1-4	CSAGQGREKLFF
TRBD1	TRBV7-2	TRBJ2-1	CASSLRQGLYNEQFF
TRBD1	TRBV28	TRBJ1-2	CASSFGGTGALDYGYTF
NA	TRBV3-1	TRBJ2-6	CASSQGAGANVLTF
NA	TRBV20-1	TRBJ1-2	CSARDGLGTGYGYTF
NA	TRBV20-1	TRBJ2-7	CSARGPGVLSYEQYF
NA	TRBV20-1	NA	CSSGQSPYEQYF
NA	TRBV10-3	TRBJ2-5	CAISPRNIQETQYF
TRBD2	TRBV3-1	TRBJ2-1	CASSQGGGRPANEQFF
NA	TRBV5-1	TRBJ1-3	CASSLESVARGNTIYF